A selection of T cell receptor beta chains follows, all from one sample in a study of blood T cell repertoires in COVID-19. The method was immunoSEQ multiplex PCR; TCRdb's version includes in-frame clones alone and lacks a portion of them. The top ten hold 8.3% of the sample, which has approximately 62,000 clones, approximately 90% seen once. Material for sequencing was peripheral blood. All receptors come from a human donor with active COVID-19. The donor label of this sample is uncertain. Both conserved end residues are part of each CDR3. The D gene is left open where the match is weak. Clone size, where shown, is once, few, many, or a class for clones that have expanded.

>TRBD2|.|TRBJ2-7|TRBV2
CASSEGSGIRSYEQYF
TGTGCCAGCAGTGAGGGCAGCGGGATAAGGTCCTACGAGCAGTACTTC
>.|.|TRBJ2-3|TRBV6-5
CASSRRQVTDTQYF
TGTGCCAGCAGCCGTCGGCAGGTCACAGATACGCAGTATTTT
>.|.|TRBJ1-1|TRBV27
CASSLDTLNTEAFF
TGTGCCAGCAGTTTAGACACCTTGAACACTGAAGCTTTCTTT
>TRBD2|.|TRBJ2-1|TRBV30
CAWNPGTSGGNNEQFF
TGTGCCTGGAATCCCGGGACTAGCGGGGGTAATAATGAGCAGTTCTTC
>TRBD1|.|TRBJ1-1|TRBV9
CASSLEGAPEAFF
TGTGCCAGCAGCCTCGAGGGGGCTCCTGAAGCTTTCTTT
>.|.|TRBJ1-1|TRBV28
CASSLSVWRRWNTEAFF
TGTGCCAGCAGTTTAAGCGTTTGGCGGCGTTGGAACACTGAAGCTTTCTTT
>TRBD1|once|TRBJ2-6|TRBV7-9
CASSLIGQGFSGANVLTF
TGTGCCAGCAGCTTAATCGGACAGGGTTTCTCTGGGGCCAACGTCCTGACTTTC
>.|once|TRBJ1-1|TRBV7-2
CASSREREAFF
TGTGCCAGCAGCCGGGAGAGAGAAGCTTTCTTT
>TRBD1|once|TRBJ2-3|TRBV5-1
CASSLAAGQGASDTQYF
TGCGCCAGCAGCTTGGCCGCTGGGCAGGGGGCATCAGATACGCAGTATTTT
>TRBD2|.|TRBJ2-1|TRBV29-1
CSVPGGSGRYNEQFF
TGCAGCGTTCCCGGCGGTAGCGGGAGATACAATGAGCAGTTCTTC
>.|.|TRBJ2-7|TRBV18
CASSPLTGYEQYF
TGTGCCAGCTCACCATTAACAGGATACGAGCAGTACTTC
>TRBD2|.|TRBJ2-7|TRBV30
CAWSESGREYEQYF
TGTGCCTGGAGTGAGAGCGGGAGGGAGTACGAGCAGTACTTC
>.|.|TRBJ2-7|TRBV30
CAWSPVGQTKGYF
TGTGCCTGGAGTCCGGTGGGGCAAACGAAAGGGTACTTC
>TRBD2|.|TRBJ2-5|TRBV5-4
CASSLEGSGGFKYF
TGTGCCAGCAGCTTGGAGGGTAGCGGGGGGTTCAAGTACTTC
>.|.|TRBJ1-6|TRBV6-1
CASSEYRVGNSPLHF
TGTGCCAGCAGTGAATACAGGGTTGGTAATTCACCCCTCCACTTT
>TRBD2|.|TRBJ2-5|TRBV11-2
CASRELAGGETQYF
TGTGCCAGCAGGGAACTAGCGGGAGGGGAGACCCAGTACTTC
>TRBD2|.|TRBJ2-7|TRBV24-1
CATSDLGTSGAYEQYF
TGTGCCACCAGTGACCTTGGGACTAGCGGGGCCTACGAGCAGTACTTC
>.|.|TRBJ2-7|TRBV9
CASSVGGATYEQYF
TGTGCCAGCAGCGTAGGAGGTGCCACCTACGAGCAGTACTTC
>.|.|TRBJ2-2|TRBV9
CASSVDFRAATGELFF
TGTGCCAGCAGCGTAGATTTTCGAGCCGCCACCGGGGAGCTGTTTTTT
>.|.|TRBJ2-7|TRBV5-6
CASSFIWGDEQYF
TGTGCCAGCAGCTTTATATGGGGGGACGAGCAGTACTTC
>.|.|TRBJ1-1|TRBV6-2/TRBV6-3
CASSYRGLGAEAFF
TGTGCCAGCAGTTACAGGGGGTTGGGCGCTGAAGCTTTCTTT
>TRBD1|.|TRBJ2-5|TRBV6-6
CASSHSARTGGNQETQYF
TGTGCCAGCAGTCATTCCGCACGGACAGGGGGAAACCAAGAGACCCAGTACTTC
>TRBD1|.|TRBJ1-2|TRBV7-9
CASSQQGDYGYTF
TGTGCCAGCAGCCAACAGGGGGACTATGGCTACACCTTC
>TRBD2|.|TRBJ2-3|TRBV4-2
CASSQDTASGLRTDTQYF
TGTGCCAGCAGCCAAGATACGGCTAGCGGGTTACGCACAGATACGCAGTATTTT
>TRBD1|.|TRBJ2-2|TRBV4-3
CASSQTGQGAHTGELFF
TGCGCCAGCAGCCAGACTGGACAGGGGGCGCACACCGGGGAGCTGTTTTTT
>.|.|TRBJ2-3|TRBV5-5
CASTSLSSTDTQYF
TGTGCCAGCACCTCTTTGAGTAGCACAGATACGCAGTATTTT
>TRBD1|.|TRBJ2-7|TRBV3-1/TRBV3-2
CASSITGGYEQYF
TGTGCCAGCAGCATTACAGGGGGCTACGAGCAGTACTTC
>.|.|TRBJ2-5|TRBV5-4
CASSSPERGETQYF
TGTGCCAGCAGCTCCCCTGAAAGAGGAGAGACCCAGTACTTC
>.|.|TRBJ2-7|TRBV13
CASSLQGREQYF
TGTGCCAGCAGCCTGCAGGGGCGCGAGCAGTACTTC
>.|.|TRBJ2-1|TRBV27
CASSFLDNEQFF
TGTGCCAGCAGTTTCCTAGACAATGAGCAGTTCTTC
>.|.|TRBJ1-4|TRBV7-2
CASSLGGANEKLFF
TGTGCCAGCAGCCTAGGGGGGGCTAATGAAAAACTGTTTTTT
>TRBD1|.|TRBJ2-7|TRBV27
CASSLRGRADSYEQYF
TGTGCCAGCAGCCTCAGGGGGCGTGCGGATTCCTACGAGCAGTACTTC
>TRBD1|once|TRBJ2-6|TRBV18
CASSPGQGKAGANVLTF
TGTGCCAGCTCACCAGGACAGGGGAAAGCTGGGGCCAACGTCCTGACTTTC
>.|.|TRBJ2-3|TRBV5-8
CASSFRQGMDTQYF
TGTGCCAGCAGCTTTCGGCAGGGGATGGATACGCAGTATTTT
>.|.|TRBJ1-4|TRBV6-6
CASRPQGYEKLFF
TGTGCCAGCAGGCCCCAGGGTTACGAAAAACTGTTTTTT
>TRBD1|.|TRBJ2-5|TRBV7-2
CASTVGQGRETQYF
TGTGCCAGCACCGTGGGACAGGGGAGGGAGACCCAGTACTTC
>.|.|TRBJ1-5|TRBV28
CASSPPTGVQPQHF
TGTGCCAGCAGCCCTCCGACGGGGGTCCAGCCCCAGCATTTT
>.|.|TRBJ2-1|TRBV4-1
CASSPRINNEQFF
TGCGCCAGCAGCCCGAGGATCAACAATGAGCAGTTCTTC
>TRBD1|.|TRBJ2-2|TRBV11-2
CASSLKRTQGRIGELFF
TGTGCCAGCAGCTTAAAAAGGACACAGGGGCGAATCGGGGAGCTGTTTTTT
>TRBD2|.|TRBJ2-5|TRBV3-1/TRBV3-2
CASSPSGLEAETQYF
TGTGCCAGCAGCCCCTCGGGACTAGAGGCAGAGACCCAGTACTTC
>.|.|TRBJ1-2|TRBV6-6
CASSQIQGNYGYTF
TGTGCCAGCAGTCAGATACAGGGAAACTATGGCTACACCTTC
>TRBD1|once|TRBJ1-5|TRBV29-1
CSVGQGSGDQPQHF
TGCAGCGTTGGACAGGGTTCGGGCGATCAGCCCCAGCATTTT
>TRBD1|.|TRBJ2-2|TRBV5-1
CASSRDRGGNGELFF
TGCGCCAGCAGCCGGGACAGGGGCGGGAACGGGGAGCTGTTTTTT
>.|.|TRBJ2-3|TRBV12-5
CASGLFGREDTQYF
TGTGCTAGTGGTTTGTTTGGCCGGGAAGATACGCAGTATTTT
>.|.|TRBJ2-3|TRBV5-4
CASSTGRGRVDTQYF
TGTGCCAGCAGTACGGGGCGGGGCCGGGTAGATACGCAGTATTTT
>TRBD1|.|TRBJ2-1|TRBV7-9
CASSAGQGSSGLF
TGTGCCAGCAGCGCGGGACAGGGCTCGTCGGGACTCTTC
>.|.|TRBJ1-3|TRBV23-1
CASSPGQTGVYGSSGNTIYF
TGCGCCAGCAGCCCCGGACAGACTGGGGTGTATGGTAGCTCTGGAAACACCATATATTTT
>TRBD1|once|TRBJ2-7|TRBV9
CASSVARDSSYEQYF
TGTGCCAGCAGCGTAGCTCGGGACAGCTCCTACGAGCAGTACTTC
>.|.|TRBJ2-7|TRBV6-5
CASRAGTRDYEQYF
TGTGCCAGCAGGGCCGGGACACGAGACTACGAGCAGTACTTC
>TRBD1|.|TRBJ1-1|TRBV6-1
CASSLRGGELLRAFF
TGTGCCAGCAGTTTACGAGGGGGCGAATTATTGCGAGCTTTCTTT
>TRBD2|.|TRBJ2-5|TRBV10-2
CASRGLAGQETQYF
TGCGCCAGCAGGGGACTAGCGGGGCAGGAGACCCAGTACTTC
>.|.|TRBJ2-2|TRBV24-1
CATRSNLGAGELFF
TGTGCCACCAGGTCAAATCTCGGGGCCGGGGAGCTGTTTTTT
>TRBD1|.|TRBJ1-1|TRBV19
CASSSGTGGRTEAFF
TGTGCCAGTAGTTCCGGGACAGGGGGCAGGACTGAAGCTTTCTTT
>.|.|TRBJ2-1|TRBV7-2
CASSFTSSYNEQFF
TGTGCCAGCAGCTTTACAAGCTCCTACAATGAGCAGTTCTTC
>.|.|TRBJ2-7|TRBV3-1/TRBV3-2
CASSQQADYEQYF
TGTGCCAGCAGCCAACAGGCCGACTACGAGCAGTACTTC
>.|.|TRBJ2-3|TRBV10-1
CASSAVSRTDTQYF
TGCGCCAGCAGTGCTGTCAGCAGGACAGATACGCAGTATTTT
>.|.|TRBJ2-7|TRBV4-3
CASSQDQRTGAYEQYF
TGCGCCAGCAGCCAAGATCAGCGGACTGGGGCCTACGAGCAGTACTTC
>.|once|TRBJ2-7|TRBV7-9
CASSPLGGLSEQYF
TGTGCCAGCAGCCCCCTGGGCGGGTTGAGCGAGCAGTACTTC